The 17 T cell receptor beta chains below were found in one sample sequenced in a study of regulatory T cells in long-lasting Graves disease. HTBI primers from iRepertoire and Arm-PCR of CDR3 regions yielded the TCR beta libraries. TCRdb redid the calling of the multiplex PCR reads with MiXCR, one entry per CDR3 protein. The sample records approximately 400,000 distinct CDR3 sequences, about 15% being singletons. Time point of the sample: newly diagnosed GD, antithyroid drugs for less than 3 months. Following extraction of RNA from PBMCs, that RNA was used to make the TCR library. This sample was shared with a second study, whose subject was T cells in Graves' hyperthyroidism and ophthalmopathy.

The source was peripheral blood mononuclear cells (PBMCs), collected at new diagnosis, from a patient treated with antithyroid drugs. The receptor source for this set is a woman aged 30 to 39 with Graves disease.

The chain links TRBV14 to TRBJ2-1; 8 positions match TRBD2. This CDR3 is 19 amino acids long. Per the germline V gene, CDR1 is SGHDN and CDR2 is FVKESK. The V gene end was trimmed by 1 base and the J gene end by 9 bases; junction bases not matched to a gene: 20. The CDR3 protein is CASSQVSRVGGRFLSEQFF. The CDR3 DNA reads TGTGCCAGCAGCCAAGTCTCCCGGGTGGGCGGGAGGTTTCTTAGTGAGCAGTTCTTC. The full variable domain, rest sourced from reference TRBV14 and TRBJ2-1, is EAGVTQFPSHSVIEKGQTVTLRCDPISGHDNLYWYRRVMGKEIKFLLHFVKESKQDESGMPNNRFLAERTGGTYSTLKVQPAELEDSGVYFCASSQVSRVGGRFLSEQFFGPGTRLTVL.

For this clonotype: Possible read error: a much larger clone is one base away. The V gene is TRBV11-3, the J gene TRBJ1-1; D remains ambiguous. Germline values: CDR1 SGHNT, CDR2 YENEEA. The length of the CDR3 is 13 residues. The germline V and J ends were trimmed by 4 bases and 6 bases, with 12 bases remaining between them. The CDR3 loop is CASSSYESAEAFF. The CDR3 coding sequence is TGTGCCAGCAGCTCGTATGAATCCGCTGAAGCTTTCTTT.

In its sample, this clonotype was seen many times. The chain joins TRBV12-3 or TRBV12-4 to TRBJ2-7; the D gene could be TRBD1 or TRBD2 (6 bases each). The CDR3 length is 15 residues. V was clipped by 0 bases and J by 1 base, with 10 bases between them. This CDR3 reads CASSLAGAGSYEQYF. The CDR3 nucleotides read TGTGCCAGCAGTTTAGCGGGGGCGGGATCCTACGAGCAGTACTTC.

Many counts were recorded for this clonotype. V is TRBV11-3 and J is TRBJ2-1; TRBD2 agrees at 9 bases. Germline assignment: CDR1 SGHNT and CDR2 YENEEA. V lost 6 bases and J lost 4; bases outside the gene matches: 10. The CDR3 has 16 amino acids. The CDR3 spells CASRPVPAGGYNEQFF. CDR3 nucleotides: TGTGCCAGCAGGCCAGTCCCAGCGGGAGGATACAATGAGCAGTTCTTC. Together with reference TRBV11-3 and TRBJ2-1, the CDR3 gives the full variable domain: EAGVVQSPRYKIIEKKQPVAFWCNPISGHNTLYWYLQNLGQGPELLIRYENEEAVDDSQLPKDRFSAERLKGVDSTLKIQPAELGDSAVYLCASRPVPAGGYNEQFFGPGTRLTVL.

This clonotype showed up just a few times. J is TRBJ1-5 and V is TRBV5-8, with 10 bases aligning to TRBD1. This CDR3 spans 15 amino acids. The V and J ends lost 1 base and 6 bases, in that order; junction bases with no gene match: 4. Germline lookup yields CDR1 SGHTS and CDR2 YDEGEE. The chain's CDR3 is CASSLKTGGLQPQHF. The DNA for the CDR3 is TGTGCCAGCAGCTTGAAGACAGGGGGCCTTCAGCCCCAGCATTTT.

This clonotype was counted many times. V gene TRBV28 combines with J gene TRBJ2-5; D possibly uses TRBD1 or TRBD2 (6 bases each). The CDR3 is 14 amino acids. Germline V gives CDR1 MDHEN, CDR2 SYDVKM. V shed 2 bases and J shed 1 base, with 8 bases lying between them. The CDR3 sequence: CASSLRGLQETQYF. In nucleotides, the CDR3 is TGTGCCAGCAGTTTACGGGGGCTCCAAGAGACCCAGTACTTC.

This clonotype was counted between two and nine times. This chain connects TRBV28 to TRBJ1-4; 9 bases are shared with TRBD1. CDR3 length equals 12 residues. Trimming took 2 bases from V and 14 from J; bases not matched to a gene: 3. Per germline, CDR1 MDHEN and CDR2 SYDVKM. The CDR3 loop reads CASSLKQGALFF. DNA of the CDR3: TGTGCCAGCAGTTTAAAACAGGGGGCCCTGTTTTTT.

This clonotype was seen ten or more times. The J gene is TRBJ1-1, the V gene TRBV6-5; a weak D match, TRBD1 (6 bases). The CDR3 spans 13 residues. Germline V CDR1 and CDR2: MNHEY, SVGAGI. V was trimmed by 3 bases and J by 10 bases, leaving 15 bases between them. The chain's CDR3 is CASSYSDRSGAFF. CDR3 DNA: TGTGCCAGCAGTTATTCAGACAGGTCCGGAGCTTTCTTT.

Details on this clonotype: A much larger clone lies one base from this, so it may be a read error. The DNA of the CDR3 is TGTGCCTGGATCCAAGGTCTAAGGACGCCCGACACTGAAGCTTTCTTT. This codes for CAWIQGLRTPDTEAFF. This sequence joins TRBV30 and TRBJ1-1; D is unresolved. The V end lost 4 bases, the J end lost 3 bases, and 21 bases lay between the germline ends. There are 16 residues in the CDR3. CDR1 is GTSNPN and CDR2 is SVGIG in the germline V gene (reference sequence).

This clonotype showed up just a few times. The chain couples TRBV18 to TRBJ1-5; 9 nucleotides agree with TRBD1. Germline CDR1 and CDR2: KGHSH and LQKENI. The trim removed 2 bases at V and 0 bases at J, leaving 8 bases unmatched. This CDR3 contains 18 residues. In DNA, the CDR3 is TGTGCCAGCTCACCAAGGGGACAGGGATCCTATAGCAATCAGCCCCAGCATTTT. Its protein product is CASSPRGQGSYSNQPQHF.

In its sample, this clonotype was seen many times. J is TRBJ2-7 and V is TRBV20-1, with TRBD2 matching 14 bases. Losses at the gene ends were 1 base for V and 3 bases for J; bases not matched to a gene: 11. The CDR3 covers 18 residues. Looked up from germline, CDR1 is DFQATT and CDR2 is SNEGSKA (reference sequence). The CDR3 nucleotides read TGCAGTGCTAGAGGGGCAGGGACTAGCGGGAGTGCGATCTACGAGCAGTACTTC. It is translated as CSARGAGTSGSAIYEQYF.

This clonotype was detected many times. This chain uses TRBV28 with TRBJ1-6; perhaps TRBD1 as D (6 bases). CDR1 is MDHEN, CDR2 SYDVKM, per germline. This CDR3 contains 15 residues. Trimming removed 7 bases from V and 6 bases from J, with 16 bases in between. The DNA for the CDR3 is TGTGCCAGCACCATAGCGGGGGGCTCTAATTCACCCCTCCACTTT. Its protein product is CASTIAGGSNSPLHF. Full variable domain (remainder filled in from reference TRBV28 and TRBJ1-6): DVKVTQSSRYLVKRTGEKVFLECVQDMDHENMFWYRQDPGLGLRLIYFSYDVKMKEKGDIPEGYSVSREKKERFSLILESASTNQTSMYLCASTIAGGSNSPLHFGNGTRLTVT.

This clonotype has at least ten counts. The V call is TRBV6-2 or TRBV6-3, the J call TRBJ2-2; 7 bases map to TRBD1. The germline gives CDR1 MNHEY, CDR2 SVGEGT. The CDR3 is 16 residues long. The V segment lost 2 bases and the J segment 4 bases; nucleotides outside the gene matches: 7. The CDR3 DNA sequence: TGTGCCAGCAGTTACCTTGAGGGGGCAAGCACCGGGGAGCTGTTTTTT. It encodes CASSYLEGASTGELFF.

This chain joins TRBV19 and TRBJ2-1; 11 bases match TRBD2. Germline-derived CDR1 and CDR2 are LNHDA and SQIVND (reference sequence). This CDR3 spans 16 amino acids. J lost 9 bases, V lost 0 bases, and 7 bases had no gene match. CDR3 sequence: CASSIDRGTSGLEQFF. The CDR3 DNA reads as TGTGCCAGTAGTATAGATCGGGGGACTAGCGGCCTTGAGCAGTTCTTC.

This clonotype was counted many times. The chain employs TRBV2 and TRBJ2-1; 14 bases align to TRBD2. J lost 7 bases, V lost 3 bases, and 14 bases had no gene match. The CDR3 length is 19 residues. CDR1 and CDR2 from the germline V gene are SNHLY and FYNNEI. The CDR3 DNA is TGTGCCAGCAGTGATATTATTGGGGGGACTAGCGGGAGTTGGAATGAGCAGTTCTTC. Translation gives CASSDIIGGTSGSWNEQFF.

This clonotype appeared many times. V and J are TRBV7-3 and TRBJ1-4; perhaps TRBD1 as D (5 bases). The V and J ends lost 6 bases and 4 bases respectively, with 9 bases between them. This CDR3 spans 13 amino acids. Germline V gives CDR1 SGHTA, CDR2 FQGTGA. CDR3 amino acids: CASSQGVNEKLFF. CDR3 nucleotide sequence: TGTGCCAGCAGTCAAGGGGTTAATGAAAAACTGTTTTTT.

This clonotype was recorded a few times. The J gene is TRBJ2-1, the V gene TRBV10-3; D not resolved. Germline CDR1 ENHRY, CDR2 SYGVKD. The CDR3 covers 13 residues. The V gene lost 7 bases and the J gene lost 6 bases, with 13 bases spanning the gap. CDR3 in amino acids: CAITRDTGNEQFF. The CDR3 coding sequence is TGTGCCATCACAAGGGATACGGGCAATGAGCAGTTCTTC.